A selection of T cell receptor beta chains follows, all from one sample in a study of CD8 T cells in Susac syndrome. Each CDR3 protein is one row after TCRdb ran MiXCR on the immunoSEQ multiplex PCR reads. The sample has nearly 70,000 distinct CDR3 sequences; over 90% are singletons. Sequenced material: CD8+ T cells from PBMCs. The receptors were sampled from a human donor in good health. Both conserved end residues are part of each CDR3. A D gene is named only where the DNA matches it firmly. Size values are once, few and many counts, or a class for expanded clones, and some rows have none.

CDR3 | DNA | J | size | D | V | length
CASSSIGLRDQYF | TGCGCCAGCAGCTCGATCGGACTGAGGGACCAGTACTTC | TRBJ2-5 | NA | NA | TRBV5-1 | 13
CASSLAGGRTDEQYF | TGTGCCAGCAGCTTAGCGGGGGGCAGGACGGACGAGCAGTACTTC | TRBJ2-7 | NA | NA | TRBV13 | 15
CASSSSYSVSYEQYF | TGTGCCAGCAGCTCTTCTTACTCGGTCTCCTACGAGCAGTACTTC | TRBJ2-7 | NA | NA | TRBV13 | 15
CASSGTGSYGYTF | TGTGCCAGCAGCGGGACAGGGTCCTATGGCTACACCTTC | TRBJ1-2 | NA | TRBD1 | TRBV7-8 | 13
CASSVAGGSYGYTF | TGTGCCAGCAGCGTGGCAGGGGGCTCCTATGGCTACACCTTC | TRBJ1-2 | NA | TRBD1 | TRBV9 | 14
CASSLLAVTSTDTQYF | TGTGCCAGCAGCTTATTAGCGGTTACTAGCACAGATACGCAGTATTTT | TRBJ2-3 | once | NA | TRBV7-2 | 16
CASSQGTGNHEQYF | TGTGCCAGCAGCCAGGGGACAGGGAACCACGAGCAGTACTTC | TRBJ2-7 | NA | TRBD1 | TRBV14 | 14
CASRSPGTANTGELFF | TGTGCCAGCAGATCCCCCGGGACAGCGAACACCGGGGAGCTGTTTTTT | TRBJ2-2 | NA | TRBD1 | TRBV7-9 | 16
CASSPMNTEAFF | TGTGCCAGCTCGCCCATGAACACTGAAGCTTTCTTT | TRBJ1-1 | NA | NA | TRBV12-3/TRBV12-4 | 12
CASSPRQGWGSPLHF | TGTGCCAGCAGTCCCAGACAGGGGTGGGGTTCACCCCTCCACTTT | TRBJ1-6 | NA | TRBD1 | TRBV27 | 15
CASSYTSGGTDTQYF | TGTGCCAGTAGTTATACTAGCGGGGGAACAGATACGCAGTATTTT | TRBJ2-3 | once | TRBD2 | TRBV19 | 15
CASSQGGSSYNEQFF | TGTGCCAGCAGCCAGGGCGGGAGCTCCTACAATGAGCAGTTCTTC | TRBJ2-1 | few | TRBD2 | TRBV3-1 | 15
CASSAKASANTGELFF | TGTGCCAGCAGCGCCAAGGCGTCAGCGAACACCGGGGAGCTGTTTTTT | TRBJ2-2 | NA | NA | TRBV5-4 | 16
CASSQQVISGANVLTF | TGTGCCAGCAGCCAACAGGTGATCTCTGGGGCCAACGTCCTGACTTTC | TRBJ2-6 | NA | NA | TRBV3-1 | 16
CASSPRGEGPDTQYF | TGCGCCAGCAGCCCTCGGGGTGAGGGGCCAGATACGCAGTATTTT | TRBJ2-3 | NA | NA | TRBV5-1 | 15
CAWSALGGGLQHF | TGTGCCTGGAGTGCCCTCGGAGGGGGGCTCCAGCATTTT | TRBJ1-5 | NA | NA | TRBV30 | 13
CASSTRWTGDIQYF | TGTGCCAGCAGCACACGCTGGACAGGGGACATTCAGTACTTC | TRBJ2-4 | NA | TRBD1 | TRBV5-8 | 14
CSVRQGAPGANVLTF | TGCAGCGTTCGACAGGGGGCTCCTGGGGCCAACGTCCTGACTTTC | TRBJ2-6 | NA | TRBD1 | TRBV29-1 | 15
CASSYSIGERGIYEQYF | TGTGCCAGCAGTTACTCGATCGGGGAGCGGGGGATCTACGAGCAGTACTTC | TRBJ2-7 | NA | TRBD2 | TRBV6-5 | 17
CASSQHGTADYGYTF | TGCGCCAGCAGCCAACACGGGACGGCGGACTATGGCTACACCTTC | TRBJ1-2 | NA | NA | TRBV4-3 | 15
CASSPGGSNQPQHF | TGCGCCAGCAGCCCCGGGGGTAGCAATCAGCCCCAGCATTTT | TRBJ1-5 | NA | NA | TRBV5-1 | 14
CASSLLGQGGIDGYTF | TGTGCCAGCAGCCTCCTGGGGCAGGGGGGAATCGATGGCTACACCTTC | TRBJ1-2 | NA | TRBD1 | TRBV9 | 16
CASSQRQPYEQYF | TGTGCCAGCAGCCAAAGGCAGCCCTACGAGCAGTACTTC | TRBJ2-7 | NA | NA | TRBV14 | 13
CASSSSGNNEQFF | TGCGCCAGCAGCTCATCAGGGAACAATGAGCAGTTCTTC | TRBJ2-1 | few | NA | TRBV5-1 | 13
CASSMGQLRHF | TGTGCCAGTAGTATGGGCCAGCTCCGGCATTTT | TRBJ1-5 | NA | NA | TRBV19 | 11
CASSQRRGPETQYF | TGCGCCAGCAGCCAACGCAGGGGCCCGGAGACCCAGTACTTC | TRBJ2-5 | NA | NA | TRBV5-1 | 14